The 28 T cell receptor beta chains in this list originate from one sample, sequenced in a study of T-cell reconstitution after alpha-beta-depleted transplantation in children. As it was prepared, the TCRbeta library received unique molecular identifiers. From the PCR reads, TCRdb called clonotypes with MiXCR, one entry per CDR3 protein. The sample lists roughly 590,000 distinct CDR3 sequences; approximately 15% were seen once. The sequenced sample was PBMCs from the stem cell graft donor, obtained from the stem cell graft. All receptors come from a human donor who donated a stem cell graft to a child with acute myeloid leukemia.

This clonotype has more than one count but fewer than ten. The J gene is TRBJ2-7, the V gene TRBV6-5; D might be TRBD2 (5 bases). Between the trimmed V and J ends, which lost 5 bases and 6 bases, there was a span of 11 bases. There are 12 residues in the CDR3. Germline V gene data show CDR1 as MNHEY and CDR2 as SVGAGI. DNA of the CDR3: TGTGCCAGCAGTGCCCCGGGGTCCGAGCAGTACTTC. Translation: CASSAPGSEQYF.

This clonotype was seen a few times. This chain joins TRBV2 and TRBJ2-1; 14 bases match TRBD2. Unmatched junction bases numbered 10, after V lost 10 bases and J lost 2 bases. This CDR3 is built from 17 residues. CDR1 is SNHLY and CDR2 is FYNNEI in the germline V gene. In DNA, the CDR3 is TGTGCCATCTGCCGTATGACTAGCGGGGGGGCCTACAATGAGCAGTTCTTC. It specifies CAICRMTSGGAYNEQFF.

In the case of this clonotype: A much larger clonotype is one base distant, so this may be a read error. The CDR3 coding sequence is TGTGCCAGCAGCCAAATCTCAACTACTGAAGCTTTCTTT. It codes for CASSQISTTEAFF. J is TRBJ1-1 and V is TRBV7-2; D uncertain. V was pared by 5 bases and J by 5 bases, with 12 bases between. The CDR3 totals 13 residues. The germline gives CDR1 SGHTA, CDR2 FQGNSA.

As regards this clonotype: This may be a read error, as it is one base from a much larger clone. V gene TRBV24-1 combines with J gene TRBJ2-3; D may correspond to TRBD1 or TRBD2 (5 bases each). This CDR3 contains 14 residues. CDR1 and CDR2 (germline): KGHDR, SFDVKD. V lost 11 bases and J lost 0, with 14 bases in between. The CDR3 region is CAIGDRSSTDTQYF. CDR3 nucleotides: TGTGCCATAGGGGACCGAAGTAGCACAGATACGCAGTATTTT.

This clonotype appeared a few times. The chain combines TRBV7-2 with TRBJ1-2; weak D call: TRBD1 (5 bases). Germline V gives CDR1 SGHTA, CDR2 FQGNSA. This CDR3 has 15 residues. V lost 5 bases, J lost 2 bases, and 15 bases lay in between. The CDR3 region is CASSMSRDGNYGYTF. CDR3 nucleotides: TGTGCCAGCAGCATGAGCCGGGACGGAAACTATGGCTACACCTTC. Full variable domain (rest looked up from reference TRBV7-2 and TRBJ1-2): GAGVSQSPSNKVTEKGKDVELRCDPISGHTALYWYRQSLGQGLEFLIYFQGNSAPDKSGLPSDRFSAERTGGSVSTLTIQRTQQEDSAVYLCASSMSRDGNYGYTFGSGTRLTVV.

This clonotype was observed at least ten times. The chain links TRBV20-1 to TRBJ2-1; D may match TRBD1 or TRBD2 (5 bases each). Trimming removed 3 bases from V and 0 bases from J, with 12 bases in between. Germline loops: CDR1 DFQATT, CDR2 SNEGSKA (reference sequence). The CDR3 sequence is 15 residues long. The DNA of the CDR3 is TGCAGTGCTAGCACGGGGCGCCCCTCCTACAATGAGCAGTTCTTC. Translated, it gives CSASTGRPSYNEQFF.

At least ten counts were recorded for this clonotype. The chain uses TRBV5-4 and TRBJ2-1; D is ambiguous. Trimming took 6 bases from V and 8 from J, leaving 15 bases between them. CDR1 SGHNT and CDR2 YYREEE come from the germline V gene (reference sequence). The CDR3 sequence is 13 residues long. CDR3: CASKAYGRHEQFF. In DNA form, the CDR3 reads TGTGCCAGCAAAGCTTATGGTCGGCATGAGCAGTTCTTC.

This clonotype was detected once. This sequence may be a read error, since a much larger clone differs from it by one base. It is likely a read error, because the conserved phenylalanine at the end of the CDR3 is missing. The rearrangement links TRBV20-1 to TRBJ2-1; a weak D match, TRBD2 (5 bases). V was clipped by 6 bases and J by 5 bases, with 11 bases between them. The CDR3 covers 12 residues. Germline assignment: CDR1 DFQATT and CDR2 SNEGSKA (reference sequence). CDR3 DNA: TGCAGTGCGAACGGACTCAACAATGAGCAGTTCTAC. Translation gives CSANGLNNEQFY.

This clonotype was seen many times. The chain couples TRBV20-1 to TRBJ2-4; 8 positions agree with TRBD1. V lost 5 bases to trimming and J lost 8 bases; unmatched junction nucleotides: 8. Looked up from germline, CDR1 is DFQATT and CDR2 is SNEGSKA (reference sequence). The CDR3 is 13 amino acids. The CDR3, as DNA: TGCAGTGCTCTTGGACAGGGACGGGACATTCAGTACTTC. Translating gives CSALGQGRDIQYF.

This clonotype came up many times. The rearrangement uses TRBV20-1 and TRBJ1-1; 7 positions match TRBD1. The CDR3 contains 13 residues. Germline V lookup: CDR1 DFQATT, CDR2 SNEGSKA (reference sequence). The DNA for the CDR3 is TGCAGCAGACAGGGTCGAAGGAACACTGAAGCTTTCTTT. Translated: CSRQGRRNTEAFF.

The rearrangement links TRBV5-1 to TRBJ2-3; 9 positions agree with TRBD2. V lost 0 bases and J lost 1; bases outside the gene matches: 3. The germline gives CDR1 SGHRS, CDR2 YFSETQ. CDR3 size: 16 residues. The CDR3 here is CASSLVSSGGTDTQYF. The DNA of the CDR3 is TGCGCCAGCAGCTTGGTATCTAGCGGGGGCACAGATACGCAGTATTTT.

V usage is TRBV27 and J usage is TRBJ1-3, with TRBD1 matching 10 bases. V lost 1 base to trimming and J lost 4 bases; unmatched junction nucleotides: 13. In germline, CDR1 is MNHEY, CDR2 SMNVEV (reference sequence). The CDR3 length is 19 residues. DNA for the CDR3: TGTGCCAGCAGTTTATTCCTCCCGGGACAGGGGACGGGAGGAAACACCATATATTTT. Protein product: CASSLFLPGQGTGGNTIYF.

This clonotype occurred many times. V usage is TRBV7-2 and J usage is TRBJ1-4; D gene ambiguous. Trimming left V 1 base short and J 7 bases short, with 10 bases between. CDR1 and CDR2 from the germline V gene are SGHTA and FQGNSA. The CDR3 extends over 14 amino acids. The CDR3 nucleotides are TGTGCCAGCAGCTTAGAACCGGGAACTGAAAAACTGTTTTTT. Translating gives CASSLEPGTEKLFF.

This clonotype occurred a few times. The chain combines TRBV7-9 with TRBJ2-1; 9 nucleotides match TRBD2. V gave up 5 bases and J gave up 6 bases; unmatched junction bases: 11. The CDR3 covers 16 residues. The germline V gene encodes CDR1 SEHNR and CDR2 FQNEAQ (reference sequence). Here the CDR3 DNA reads TGTGCCAGCAGCCCTATAGCGGGGGCCCCACCCAATGAGCAGTTCTTC. The encoded protein is CASSPIAGAPPNEQFF. The variable domain in full, with the rest retrieved from reference TRBV7-9 and TRBJ2-1, is DTGVSQNPRHKITKRGQNVTFRCDPISEHNRLYWYRQTLGQGPEFLTYFQNEAQLEKSRLLSDRFSAERPKGSFSTLEIQRTEQGDSAMYLCASSPIAGAPPNEQFFGPGTRLTVL.

This clonotype was recorded at least ten times. J is TRBJ2-5 and V is TRBV20-1, with D maybe TRBD1 (6 bases). V was cut by 0 bases and J by 4 bases, with 15 bases left in between. Germline V CDR1 and CDR2: DFQATT, SNEGSKA (reference sequence). The CDR3 has 15 residues. The CDR3 coding sequence is TGCAGTGCTAGAGACGCAGGGGAGATCGGAGAGACCCAGTACTTC. Protein sequence: CSARDAGEIGETQYF.

V gene TRBV3-1 combines with J gene TRBJ1-2; D is uncertain. CDR1 LGHDT and CDR2 YNNKEL come from the germline V gene (reference sequence). V lost 0 bases and J lost 8, with 10 bases in between. This CDR3 is built from 13 residues. CDR3 loop: CASSQEVGSGYTF. The DNA of the CDR3 is TGTGCCAGCAGCCAAGAAGTCGGGTCCGGCTACACCTTC.

The J gene is TRBJ1-5, the V gene TRBV12-2; the DNA was not used to check the table's D call, TRBD1. TRBV12-2 is marked as a pseudogene. The CDR3 totals 18 residues. The CDR3 DNA is TGTGCAAGTCGCTTAGCACAACCGGGGAACAGGGGTTATCAGCCCCAGCATTTT. The encoded protein is CASRLAQPGNRGYQPQHF.

This clonotype appeared many times. V is TRBV7-2 and J is TRBJ2-4; the D is unclear. The CDR3 length is 14 residues. Between the trimmed V and J ends, which lost 10 bases and 1 base, there was a span of 14 bases. Germline values: CDR1 SGHTA, CDR2 FQGNSA. The CDR3 reads CATSRQRAKNIQYF. CDR3 sequence (DNA): TGTGCCACCTCCCGTCAAAGGGCCAAAAACATTCAGTACTTC.

This clonotype came up many times. The chain couples TRBV20-1 to TRBJ1-1; weak D call: TRBD1 (5 bases). Trimming shortened V by 5 bases and J by 3 bases, and 16 bases separated the two germline ends. This CDR3 is 14 amino acids long. Germline CDR1 and CDR2: DFQATT and SNEGSKA (reference sequence). This CDR3 is CSAPKPWGDTEAFF. CDR3 DNA: TGCAGTGCTCCCAAACCGTGGGGGGACACTGAAGCTTTCTTT.

This clonotype was seen a few times. The chain has TRBV5-1 and TRBJ2-3; D ambiguous. The CDR3 covers 16 residues. Trimming pared 1 base from V and 0 bases from J, leaving 12 bases between. The germline CDR1 and CDR2 sequences are SGHRS and YFSETQ. CDR3 region: CASSLRAASSTDTQYF. The CDR3 DNA follows: TGCGCCAGCAGCTTGAGGGCAGCCTCTAGCACAGATACGCAGTATTTT.

The chain recombines TRBV28 with TRBJ2-1, with TRBD1 identical over 7 bases. The CDR3 length is 15 residues. The germline gives CDR1 MDHEN, CDR2 SYDVKM. Losses at the gene ends were 6 bases for V and 7 bases for J; bases not matched to a gene: 12. CDR3: CASRSAGTVLNEQFF. The CDR3 DNA follows: TGTGCCAGCAGGTCAGCCGGGACAGTTTTAAATGAGCAGTTCTTC.

The J gene is TRBJ2-5, the V gene TRBV5-1; D perhaps matches TRBD1 (6 bases). CDR1 is SGHRS and CDR2 is YFSETQ in the germline V gene. This CDR3 region has 14 residues. V gave up 3 bases and J gave up 5 bases, with 14 bases separating them. CDR3 sequence: CASSYFAGDETQYF. CDR3 coding DNA: TGCGCCAGCAGCTATTTCGCAGGGGACGAGACCCAGTACTTC. The complete variable domain, with remaining parts taken from reference TRBV5-1 and TRBJ2-5, reads KAGVTQTPRYLIKTRGQQVTLSCSPISGHRSVSWYQQTPGQGLQFLFEYFSETQRNKGNFPGRFSGRQFSNSRSEMNVSTLELGDSALYLCASSYFAGDETQYFGPGTRLLVL.

This clonotype appeared a single time. This clone may be a read error of a much larger clone one base away. The chain has TRBV5-1 and TRBJ2-1; the D is unclear. The CDR3 extends over 15 amino acids. The V gene's germline CDR1 is SGHRS and CDR2 YFSETQ. The CDR3 is CASSLGRVEANDQFF. CDR3 coding DNA: TGCGCCAGCAGCTTGGGACGGGTCGAGGCCAATGACCAGTTCTTC.

The sample holds a few counts of this clonotype. This chain connects TRBV7-9 to TRBJ1-2; TRBD1 might be the D (5 bases). Trimming removed 5 bases at V and 1 base at J, with 11 bases between. This CDR3 contains 14 residues. Germline V gene lookup returns CDR1 SEHNR and CDR2 FQNEAQ (reference sequence). CDR3 region: CASSRGAFNYGYTF. The DNA for the CDR3 is TGTGCCAGCAGCCGCGGGGCTTTTAACTATGGCTACACCTTC.

As DNA, the CDR3 is TGTGCCATCAGTCCGGCTCCGGTCACTGAAGCTTTCTTT. Translation gives CAISPAPVTEAFF. V usage is TRBV10-3 and J usage is TRBJ1-1; D uncertain. Germline values: CDR1 ENHRY, CDR2 SYGVKD. The CDR3 has 13 residues. V was shortened by 5 bases and J by 4 bases, with 11 bases between the two germline ends.

In this sample, this clonotype turned up a few times. The CDR3 sequence: CASTPGQPSSYEQYV. CDR3 in DNA: TGTGCCAGCACTCCTGGGCAACCCTCCTCCTACGAGCAGTACGTC. The chain uses TRBV27 and TRBJ2-7; the D is unclear. V gave up 7 bases and J gave up 0 bases, with 16 bases separating them. Germline lookup yields CDR1 MNHEY and CDR2 SMNVEV (reference sequence). The CDR3 is 15 amino acids.

This rearrangement joins TRBV20-1 to TRBJ1-1; D is possibly TRBD1 (6 bases). Germline values: CDR1 DFQATT, CDR2 SNEGSKA (reference sequence). Trimming pared 1 base from V and 0 bases from J, leaving 15 bases between. The CDR3 sequence is 16 residues long. DNA of the CDR3: TGCAGTGCTAGAGTTACCCCGGACAGAGTGAACACTGAAGCTTTCTTT. This translates into CSARVTPDRVNTEAFF.

This clonotype was observed many times. The chain combines TRBV20-1 with TRBJ1-6; tentatively, D is TRBD1 (5 bases). With 3 bases removed from V and 5 bases from J, the gap between germline ends came to 11 bases. The CDR3 runs 14 residues. Germline V gene sequence: CDR1 DFQATT, CDR2 SNEGSKA (reference sequence). The CDR3 region has the DNA TGCAGTGCTAGCCCCAGGGTGGATAATTCACCCCTCCACTTT. Its protein is CSASPRVDNSPLHF.